A single count supports the clone carrying this T cell receptor (beta chain). The sample originates from a study of shared clonotypes between healthy human individuals. Naive CD8 isolation took CD45RO-negative cells positively selected for CCR7 and excluded terminally differentiated effector memory CD45RA+ cells. CDR3 length equals 15 residues. With V trimmed by 4 bases and J by 6 bases, 5 bases remained unmatched. Germline-derived CDR1 and CDR2 are SGHTS and YDEGEE. Assay: immunoSEQ multiplex PCR; the TCRdb copy retains only in-frame clones and omits some. The sample includes about 590,000 clones, roughly 95% of them seen just once.

This clonotype originated in a woman aged 25 to 45 in good health. Sequencing used naive CD8+ T cells sorted from blood. The rearrangement joins TRBV5-8 to TRBJ2-2; 11 nucleotides align to TRBD1. This chain's CDR3 is CASSRDRGFSGELFF. CDR3 coding DNA: TGTGCCAGCAGCCGGGACAGGGGGTTTTCCGGGGAGCTGTTTTTT. Supplemented by reference TRBV5-8 and TRBJ2-2, the full variable domain reads EAGVTQSPTHLIKTRGQQATLRCSPISGHTSVYWYQQALGLGLQFLLWYDEGEERNRGNFPPRFSGRQFPNYSSELNVNALELEDSALYLCASSRDRGFSGELFFGEGSRLTVL.